A selection of T cell receptor beta chains follows, all from one sample in a study of T-cell memory formation after mild COVID-19. Using its own MiXCR run on the 5' RACE reads, TCRdb lists one record per CDR3 protein. The data hold roughly 160,000 distinct CDR3 sequences, with under 14% observed a single time. Sequenced: PBMCs or a T cell subset sorted from them (not recorded which). The receptors originated from a man between 18 and 29 years old who had mild COVID-19 (a few samples of this study predate the infection). Cell type and time point are not known. CDR3s include the opening cysteine and the closing phenylalanine or tryptophan. D genes are given only for firm matches. For some rows the clone size is stated as once, few or many, or as a class when expanded; others skip it.

>.|TRBJ2-3|TRBD2|TRBV5-1
TGCGCCAGCGGTACTAGCGGGGGAGGAGGCACAGATACGCAGTATTTT
CASGTSGGGGTDTQYF
>few|TRBJ2-2|TRBD2|TRBV27
TGTGCCAGCAGGTTGCGGGGGGGCCTCACCGGGGAGCTGTTTTTT
CASRLRGGLTGELFF
>.|TRBJ2-3|.|TRBV6-2/TRBV6-3
TGTGCCAGCAGTTCCTCGGGGCCGCAGTATTTT
CASSSSGPQYF
>many|TRBJ2-2|.|TRBV10-3
TGTGCCATCAGTGAGTACCCGCCGAACACCGGGGAGCTGTTTTTT
CAISEYPPNTGELFF
>many|TRBJ1-4|.|TRBV5-1
TGCGCCAGCAGCCTCCGACCGGCGAGTAATGAAAAACTGTTTTTT
CASSLRPASNEKLFF
>many|TRBJ2-1|TRBD1|TRBV5-1
TGCGCCAGCAGCTTGGCCCCCTCAGGGGGCGTAGAGCAGTTCTTC
CASSLAPSGGVEQFF
>once|TRBJ2-4|TRBD2|TRBV7-2
TGTGCCAGCAGCGGAGAGCGGGGGGTTCTAGCCAAAAACATTCAGTACTTC
CASSGERGVLAKNIQYF
>few|TRBJ1-6|.|TRBV7-2
TGTGCCAGCAGCTCGCCGGGTCCGGCCTCCTATAATTCACCCCTCCACTTT
CASSSPGPASYNSPLHF
>.|TRBJ2-3|TRBD2|TRBV12-3/TRBV12-4
TGTGCCAGCAGTCTCCACCGACTAGCGGGCACGGGCACAGATACGCAGTATTTT
CASSLHRLAGTGTDTQYF
>many|TRBJ2-1|.|TRBV6-5
TGTGCCAGCAGTTACTCGAGAGGGTTTGAGCAGTTCTTC
CASSYSRGFEQFF
>.|TRBJ2-3|.|TRBV18
TGTGCCAGCTCACCAGAGGTTGCCGGGGCGGGTAGCACAGATACGCAGTATTTT
CASSPEVAGAGSTDTQYF
>.|TRBJ1-1|.|TRBV7-6
TGTGCCAGCAGCGATCGAGACACCTTGAACACTGAAGCTTTCTTT
CASSDRDTLNTEAFF
>many|TRBJ2-5|TRBD2|TRBV20-1
TGCAGTGCTAGATTACCCTCTAGCGGGGGAGAGACCCAGTACTTC
CSARLPSSGGETQYF
>many|TRBJ2-3|TRBD2|TRBV5-4
TGTGCCAGCAGCGCCGGGACTAGCGGGGGTAATACGCAGTATTTT
CASSAGTSGGNTQYF
>.|TRBJ2-5|.|TRBV25-1
TGTGCCAGCAGCCGTAATGAGGCGGTGGAGACCCAGTACTTC
CASSRNEAVETQYF
>.|TRBJ2-5|.|TRBV12-3/TRBV12-4
TGTGCCAGCAGACATGAAGAGACCCAGTACTTC
CASRHEETQYF
>few|TRBJ2-5|TRBD1|TRBV28
TGTGCCAGCACCGAGGGCGGGACAGGTCGCGAGACCCAGTACTTC
CASTEGGTGRETQYF
>many|TRBJ2-3|.|TRBV7-2
TGTGCCAGCAGCCTATGGGGGATCACAGATACGCAGTATTTT
CASSLWGITDTQYF
>.|TRBJ1-1|.|TRBV6-6
TGTGCCAGCAGGACAACAGGGTTCGACACTGAAGCTTTCTTT
CASRTTGFDTEAFF
>few|TRBJ1-4|.|TRBV20-1
TGCAGTGCTAGAGATTCAGGGGCGGCAAATGAAAAACTGTTTTTT
CSARDSGAANEKLFF
>many|TRBJ2-6|.|TRBV28
TGTGCCAGCAGGCTCTACTCGGGACTCAGCTCTGGGGCCAACGTCCTGACTTTC
CASRLYSGLSSGANVLTF
>.|TRBJ1-6|TRBD1|TRBV28
TGTGCCAGCAGTTCCAGGGGGTTTAGGAGGAGAACCTATAATTCACCCCTCCACTTT
CASSSRGFRRRTYNSPLHF